The source of this T cell receptor (beta chain) is a study of metastatic and nonmetastatic thyroid tumors. TCRdb re-called the PCR reads with MiXCR. The sample holds 20,000 to 25,000 clones, less than 20% seen once. Germline V gives CDR1 SGDLS, CDR2 YYNGEE. CDR3 length equals 16 residues. J was trimmed by 2 bases and V by 0 bases; bases with no gene match: 4. No patient received treatment before thyroid surgery. Sample: blood. The rearrangement links TRBV9 to TRBJ2-3; TRBD2 matches at 9 bases. The TCR was taken from a female donor with papillary thyroid cancer or a benign thyroid nodule (not recorded which). Some clones in this sample may be carry-over from other donors' samples. The CDR3 region has the DNA TGTGCCAGCAGCGTAGGTCCTAGCGGGAACACAGATACGCAGTATTTT. Translating gives CASSVGPSGNTDTQYF.